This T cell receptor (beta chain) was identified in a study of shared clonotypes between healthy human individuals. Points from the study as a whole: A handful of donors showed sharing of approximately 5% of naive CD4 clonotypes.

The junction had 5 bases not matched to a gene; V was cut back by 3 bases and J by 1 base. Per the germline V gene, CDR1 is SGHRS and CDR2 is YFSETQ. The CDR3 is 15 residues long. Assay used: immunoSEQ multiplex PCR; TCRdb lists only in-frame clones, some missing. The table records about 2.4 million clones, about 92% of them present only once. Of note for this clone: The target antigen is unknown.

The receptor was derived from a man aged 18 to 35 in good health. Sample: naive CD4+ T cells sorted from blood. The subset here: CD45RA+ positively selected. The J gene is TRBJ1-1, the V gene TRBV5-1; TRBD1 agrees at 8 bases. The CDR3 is CASSWAGTGNTEAFF. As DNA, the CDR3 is TGCGCCAGCAGCTGGGCCGGGACAGGGAACACTGAAGCTTTCTTT.